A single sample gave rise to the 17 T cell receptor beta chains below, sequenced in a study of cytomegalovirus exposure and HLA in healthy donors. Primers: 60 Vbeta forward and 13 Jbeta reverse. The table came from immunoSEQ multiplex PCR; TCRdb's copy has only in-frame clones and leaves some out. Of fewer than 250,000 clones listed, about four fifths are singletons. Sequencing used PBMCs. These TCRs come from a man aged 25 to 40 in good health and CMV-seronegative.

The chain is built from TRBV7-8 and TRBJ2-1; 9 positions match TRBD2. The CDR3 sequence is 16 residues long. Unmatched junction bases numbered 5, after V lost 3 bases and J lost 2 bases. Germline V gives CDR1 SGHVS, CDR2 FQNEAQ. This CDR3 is CASSLIRGGAYNEQFF. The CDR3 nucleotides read TGTGCCAGCAGCTTGATTCGCGGGGGGGCCTACAATGAGCAGTTCTTC.

CDR3 amino acids: CASSVDPGLNQPQHF. The CDR3 DNA reads TGTGCCAGCAGCGTAGATCCAGGGCTAAATCAGCCCCAGCATTTT. The gene calls are TRBV9 and TRBJ1-5; tentatively, D is TRBD1 (5 bases). The CDR3 covers 15 residues. Trimming stripped 0 bases from V and 4 bases from J, with 11 bases between. The germline V gene has CDR1 SGDLS and CDR2 YYNGEE.

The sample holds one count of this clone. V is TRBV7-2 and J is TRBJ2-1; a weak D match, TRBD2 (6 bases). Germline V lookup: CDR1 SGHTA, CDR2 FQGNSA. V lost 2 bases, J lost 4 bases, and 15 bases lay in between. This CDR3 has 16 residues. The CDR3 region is CASSLTRGLGYNEQFF. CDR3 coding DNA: TGTGCCAGCAGCTTAACCCGGGGGTTAGGATACAATGAGCAGTTCTTC.

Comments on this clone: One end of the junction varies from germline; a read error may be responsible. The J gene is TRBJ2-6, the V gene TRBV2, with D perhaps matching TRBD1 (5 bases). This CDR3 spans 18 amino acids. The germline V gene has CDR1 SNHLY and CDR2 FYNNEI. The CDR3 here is CASSEETLLASGASVLTF. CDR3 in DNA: TGTGCCAGCAGTGAGGAGACCCTTTTAGCCTCTGGGGCCAGCGTCCTGACTTTC.

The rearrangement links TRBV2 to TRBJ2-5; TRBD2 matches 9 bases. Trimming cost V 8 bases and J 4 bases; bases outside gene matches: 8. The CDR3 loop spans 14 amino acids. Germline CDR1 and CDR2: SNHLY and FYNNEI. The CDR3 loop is CASLWRGGRETQYF. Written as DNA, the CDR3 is TGTGCCAGCCTCTGGCGGGGGGGCCGAGAGACCCAGTACTTC.

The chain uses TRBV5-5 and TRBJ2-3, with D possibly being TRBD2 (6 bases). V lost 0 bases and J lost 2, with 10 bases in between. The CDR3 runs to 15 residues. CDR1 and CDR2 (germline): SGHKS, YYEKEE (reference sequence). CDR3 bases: TGTGCCAGCAGCTTGGTTGCGGGGACCACAGATACGCAGTATTTT. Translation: CASSLVAGTTDTQYF.

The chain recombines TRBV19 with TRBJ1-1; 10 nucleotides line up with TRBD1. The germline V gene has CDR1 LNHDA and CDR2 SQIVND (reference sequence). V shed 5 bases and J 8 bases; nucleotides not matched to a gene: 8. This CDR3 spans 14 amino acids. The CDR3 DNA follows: TGTGCCAGTAGTTCAAATCCGGGACAGGGGGAAGCTTTCTTT. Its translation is CASSSNPGQGEAFF.

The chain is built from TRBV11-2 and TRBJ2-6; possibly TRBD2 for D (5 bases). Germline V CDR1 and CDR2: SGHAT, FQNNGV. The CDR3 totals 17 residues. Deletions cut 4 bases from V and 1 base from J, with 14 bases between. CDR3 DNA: TGTGCCAGCAGCTCCCGGGGTACACGGTCTGGGGCCAACGTCCTGACTTTC. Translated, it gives CASSSRGTRSGANVLTF.

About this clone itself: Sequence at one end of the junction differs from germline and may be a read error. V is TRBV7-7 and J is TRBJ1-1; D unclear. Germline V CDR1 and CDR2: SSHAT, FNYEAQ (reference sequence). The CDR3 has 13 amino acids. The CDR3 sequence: CASSFTRFTEAFF. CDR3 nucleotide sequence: TGTGCTAGCAGCTTTACGAGGTTTACTGAAGCTTTCTTT.

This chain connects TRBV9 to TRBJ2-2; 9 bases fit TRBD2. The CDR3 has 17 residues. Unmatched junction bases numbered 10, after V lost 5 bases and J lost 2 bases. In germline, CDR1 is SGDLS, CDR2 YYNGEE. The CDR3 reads CASSLTSGPGNTGELFF. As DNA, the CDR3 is TGTGCCAGCAGTCTTACTAGCGGGCCAGGCAACACCGGGGAGCTGTTTTTT.

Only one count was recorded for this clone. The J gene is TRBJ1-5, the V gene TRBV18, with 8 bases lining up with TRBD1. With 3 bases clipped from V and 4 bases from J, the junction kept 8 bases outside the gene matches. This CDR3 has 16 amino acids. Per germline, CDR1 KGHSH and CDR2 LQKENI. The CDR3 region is CASSPAGGEVNQPQHF. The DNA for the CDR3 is TGTGCCAGCTCACCTGCAGGGGGCGAGGTAAATCAGCCCCAGCATTTT.

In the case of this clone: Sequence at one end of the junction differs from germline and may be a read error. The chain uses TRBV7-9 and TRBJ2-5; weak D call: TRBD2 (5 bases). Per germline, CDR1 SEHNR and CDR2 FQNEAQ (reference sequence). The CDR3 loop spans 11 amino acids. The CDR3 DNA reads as TGTGCCAGCGGCGGGCCTCCGTTTTTGGACTTC. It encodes CASGGPPFLDF.

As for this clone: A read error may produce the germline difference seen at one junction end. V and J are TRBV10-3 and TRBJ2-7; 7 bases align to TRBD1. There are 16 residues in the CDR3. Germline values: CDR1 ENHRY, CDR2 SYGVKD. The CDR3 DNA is TGTGCCAGCAGTTACCCAGAACAGGGGCTAGGAAACGAGCAGTACTTC. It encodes CASSYPEQGLGNEQYF.

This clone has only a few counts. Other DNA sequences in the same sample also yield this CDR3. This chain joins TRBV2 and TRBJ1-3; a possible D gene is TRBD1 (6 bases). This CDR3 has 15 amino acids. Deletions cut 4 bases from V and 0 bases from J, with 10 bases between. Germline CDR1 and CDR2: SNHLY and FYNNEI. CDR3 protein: CASSGQVSSGNTIYF. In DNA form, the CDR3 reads TGTGCCAGCAGTGGACAGGTCTCCTCTGGAAACACCATATATTTT. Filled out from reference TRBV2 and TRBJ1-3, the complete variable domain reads EPEVTQTPSHQVTQMGQEVILRCVPISNHLYFYWYRQILGQKVEFLVSFYNNEISEKSEIFDDQFSVERPDGSNFTLKIRSTKLEDSAMYFCASSGQVSSGNTIYFGEGSWLTVV.

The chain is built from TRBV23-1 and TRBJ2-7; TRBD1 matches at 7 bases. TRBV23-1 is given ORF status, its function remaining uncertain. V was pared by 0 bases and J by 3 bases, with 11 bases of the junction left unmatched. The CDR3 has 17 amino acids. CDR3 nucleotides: TGCGCCAGCAGTCAATCGGTGAGGGGACAGATACACTACGAGCAGTACTTC. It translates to CASSQSVRGQIHYEQYF.

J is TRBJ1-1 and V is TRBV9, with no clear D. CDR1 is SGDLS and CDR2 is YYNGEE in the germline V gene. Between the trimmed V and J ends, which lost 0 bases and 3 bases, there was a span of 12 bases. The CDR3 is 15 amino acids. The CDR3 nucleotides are TGTGCCAGCAGCGTAGACATCGGGGAAGACACTGAAGCTTTCTTT. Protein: CASSVDIGEDTEAFF.

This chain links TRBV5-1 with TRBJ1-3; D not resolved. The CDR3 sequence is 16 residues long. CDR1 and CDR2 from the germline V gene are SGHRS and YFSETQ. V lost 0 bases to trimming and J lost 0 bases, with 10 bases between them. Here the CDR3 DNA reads TGCGCCAGCAGCTTGGGAGCCAGGCCCTCTGGAAACACCATATATTTT. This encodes CASSLGARPSGNTIYF.